This T cell receptor (beta chain) derives from a study of T cell changes during pregnancy in multiple sclerosis. The germline V gene has CDR1 LNHNV and CDR2 YYDKDF (reference sequence). This CDR3 region has 16 residues. Unmatched junction bases numbered 11, after V lost 3 bases and J lost 8 bases. Generated by immunoSEQ multiplex PCR, the TCRdb table keeps only in-frame clones and is missing some. The sample yields 30,000 to 40,000 clones, 85% to 90% seen once. This clone was picked up a small number of times. The TCR originated in a female donor with multiple sclerosis, enrolled in a pregnancy study. The sample consisted of CD8+ T cells from peripheral blood mononuclear cells, taken in the second trimester of pregnancy. The chain employs TRBV15 and TRBJ1-2, with TRBD1 identical over 11 bases. The CDR3: CATSSPSKDRGQGYTF. The DNA for the CDR3 is TGTGCCACCAGCAGTCCATCCAAGGACAGGGGGCAAGGCTACACCTTC.